This TCR beta chain was captured by sequencing in a study of blood T cell repertoires in COVID-19. Study as a whole: Sources were T cells, B-cell-depleted T cells, or PBMCs; the material itself was cDNA or gDNA.

V was cut by 4 bases and J by 0 bases, with 6 bases left in between. CDR1 is SNHLY, CDR2 FYNNEI, per germline. This CDR3 spans 13 amino acids. Seattle-derived patients entered the study during active infection and were followed longitudinally. Original data processing: Reference gene primer amplification in the assay estimated nucleated cell counts. Libraries were prepared by immunoSEQ multiplex PCR; TCRdb keeps only in-frame clonotypes and omits some of them. V and J calls plus clone size are reproduced from that table; the DNA served to infer D and trimming. Of around 150,000 clones listed, around nine tenths were seen once; the top ten hold around a tenth.

This chain connects TRBV2 to TRBJ1-1; D gene ambiguous. The clonotype comes from a woman aged 65 to 85 with COVID-19, enrolled during active disease. Sequences were obtained from peripheral blood. CDR3 sequence: CASSASMNTEAFF. DNA for the CDR3: TGTGCCAGCAGTGCCAGTATGAACACTGAAGCTTTCTTT. The full variable domain, its missing parts supplied by reference TRBV2 and TRBJ1-1, is EPEVTQTPSHQVTQMGQEVILRCVPISNHLYFYWYRQILGQKVEFLVSFYNNEISEKSEIFDDQFSVERPDGSNFTLKIRSTKLEDSAMYFCASSASMNTEAFFGQGTRLTVV.